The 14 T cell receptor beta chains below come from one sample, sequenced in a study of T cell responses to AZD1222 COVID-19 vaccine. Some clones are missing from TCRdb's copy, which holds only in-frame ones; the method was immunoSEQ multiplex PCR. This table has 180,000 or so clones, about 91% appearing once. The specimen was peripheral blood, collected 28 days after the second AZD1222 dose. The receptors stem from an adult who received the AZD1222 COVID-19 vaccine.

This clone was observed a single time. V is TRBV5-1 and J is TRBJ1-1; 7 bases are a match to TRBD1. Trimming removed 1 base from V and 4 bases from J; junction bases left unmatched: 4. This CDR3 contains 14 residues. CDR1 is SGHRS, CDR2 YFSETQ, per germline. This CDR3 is CASSLPGGVTEAFF. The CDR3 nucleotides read TGCGCCAGCAGCTTGCCAGGGGGTGTCACTGAAGCTTTCTTT.

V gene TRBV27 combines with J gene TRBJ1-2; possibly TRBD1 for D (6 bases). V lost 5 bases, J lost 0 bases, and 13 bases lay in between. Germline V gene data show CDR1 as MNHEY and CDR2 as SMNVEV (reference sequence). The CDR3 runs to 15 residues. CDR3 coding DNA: TGTGCCAGCAGTACTCAGGGACAAGCTAACTATGGCTACACCTTC. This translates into CASSTQGQANYGYTF.

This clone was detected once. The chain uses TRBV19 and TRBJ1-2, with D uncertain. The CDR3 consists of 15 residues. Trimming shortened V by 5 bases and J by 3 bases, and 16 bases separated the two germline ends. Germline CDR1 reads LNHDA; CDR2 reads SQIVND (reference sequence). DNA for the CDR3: TGTGCCAGTAGTCCGCCGGAGTGGTGGGACTATGGCTACACCTTC. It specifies CASSPPEWWDYGYTF.

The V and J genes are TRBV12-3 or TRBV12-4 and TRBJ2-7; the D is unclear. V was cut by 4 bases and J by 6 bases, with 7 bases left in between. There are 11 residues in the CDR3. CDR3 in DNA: TGTGCCAGCAGTTCGGTTTCCGAGCAGTACTTC. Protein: CASSSVSEQYF.

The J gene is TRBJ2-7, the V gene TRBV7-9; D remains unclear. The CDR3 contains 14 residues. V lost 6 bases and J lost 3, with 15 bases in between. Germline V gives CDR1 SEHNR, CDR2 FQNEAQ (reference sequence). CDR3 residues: CASSSFPNFYEQYF. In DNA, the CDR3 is TGTGCCAGCAGTTCTTTCCCCAATTTCTACGAGCAGTACTTC.

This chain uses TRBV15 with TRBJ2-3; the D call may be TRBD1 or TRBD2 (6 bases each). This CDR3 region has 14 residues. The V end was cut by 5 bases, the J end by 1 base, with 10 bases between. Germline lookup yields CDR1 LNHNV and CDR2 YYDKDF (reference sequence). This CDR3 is CATSGGPGTDTQYF. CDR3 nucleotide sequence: TGTGCCACCAGCGGGGGGCCTGGCACAGATACGCAGTATTTT.

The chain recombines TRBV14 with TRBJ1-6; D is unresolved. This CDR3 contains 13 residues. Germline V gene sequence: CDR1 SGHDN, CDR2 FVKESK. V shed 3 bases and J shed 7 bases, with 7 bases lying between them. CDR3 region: CASSQQYNSPLHF. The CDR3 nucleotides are TGTGCCAGCAGCCAGCAATACAATTCACCCCTCCACTTT.

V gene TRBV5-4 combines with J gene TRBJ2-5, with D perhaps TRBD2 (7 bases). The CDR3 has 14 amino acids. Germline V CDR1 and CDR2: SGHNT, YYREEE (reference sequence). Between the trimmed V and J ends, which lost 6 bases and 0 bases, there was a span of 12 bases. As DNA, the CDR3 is TGTGCCAGCACCAACGGGGGGCACCAAGAGACCCAGTACTTC. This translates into CASTNGGHQETQYF. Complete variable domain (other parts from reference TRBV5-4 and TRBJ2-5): ETGVTQSPTHLIKTRGQQVTLRCSSQSGHNTVSWYQQALGQGPQFIFQYYREEENGRGNFPPRFSGLQFPNYSSELNVNALELDDSALYLCASTNGGHQETQYFGPGTRLLVL.

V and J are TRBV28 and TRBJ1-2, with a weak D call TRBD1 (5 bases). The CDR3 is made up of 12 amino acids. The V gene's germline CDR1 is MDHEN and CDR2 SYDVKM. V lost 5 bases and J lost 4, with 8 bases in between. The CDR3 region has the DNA TGTGCCAGCAGTACGGGACCCTATGGCTACACCTTC. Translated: CASSTGPYGYTF.

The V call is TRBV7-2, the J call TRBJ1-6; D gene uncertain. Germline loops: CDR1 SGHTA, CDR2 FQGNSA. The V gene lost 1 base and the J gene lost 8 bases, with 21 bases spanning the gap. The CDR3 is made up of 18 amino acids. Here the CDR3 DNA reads TGTGCCAGCAGCTTAGGCCATCGTGGCCGCCCGAGGGATTCACCCCTCCACTTT. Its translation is CASSLGHRGRPRDSPLHF.

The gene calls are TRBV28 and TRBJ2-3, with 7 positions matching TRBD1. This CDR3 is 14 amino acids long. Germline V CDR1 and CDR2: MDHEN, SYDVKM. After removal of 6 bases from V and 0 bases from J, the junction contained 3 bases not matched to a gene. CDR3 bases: TGTGCCAGCAGGACAGGGATCAGCACAGATACGCAGTATTTT. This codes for CASRTGISTDTQYF. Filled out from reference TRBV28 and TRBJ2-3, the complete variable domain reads DVKVTQSSRYLVKRTGEKVFLECVQDMDHENMFWYRQDPGLGLRLIYFSYDVKMKEKGDIPEGYSVSREKKERFSLILESASTNQTSMYLCASRTGISTDTQYFGPGTRLTVL.

The CDR3 protein is CASSQLPASNTGELFF. The DNA of the CDR3 is TGCGCCAGCAGCCAACTTCCGGCGTCTAACACCGGGGAGCTGTTTTTT. The V and J genes are TRBV4-1 and TRBJ2-2; D is uncertain. The V gene lost 2 bases and the J gene lost 2 bases, with 12 bases spanning the gap. CDR3 length equals 16 residues. Looked up from germline, CDR1 is MGHRA and CDR2 is YSYEKL.

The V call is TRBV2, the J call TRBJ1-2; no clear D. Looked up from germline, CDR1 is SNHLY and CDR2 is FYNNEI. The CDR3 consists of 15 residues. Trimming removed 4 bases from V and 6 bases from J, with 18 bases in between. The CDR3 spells CASSGGGAVKNGYTF. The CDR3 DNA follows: TGTGCCAGCAGTGGTGGAGGAGCTGTTAAGAATGGCTACACCTTC. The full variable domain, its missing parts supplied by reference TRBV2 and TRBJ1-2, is EPEVTQTPSHQVTQMGQEVILRCVPISNHLYFYWYRQILGQKVEFLVSFYNNEISEKSEIFDDQFSVERPDGSNFTLKIRSTKLEDSAMYFCASSGGGAVKNGYTFGSGTRLTVV.

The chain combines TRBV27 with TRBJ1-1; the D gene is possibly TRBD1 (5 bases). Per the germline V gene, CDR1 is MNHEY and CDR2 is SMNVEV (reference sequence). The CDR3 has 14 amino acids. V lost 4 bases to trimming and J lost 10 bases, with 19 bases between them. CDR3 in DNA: TGTGCCAGCAGTTCATGGATGGGGGACCCGGGAGCTTTCTTT. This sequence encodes CASSSWMGDPGAFF.